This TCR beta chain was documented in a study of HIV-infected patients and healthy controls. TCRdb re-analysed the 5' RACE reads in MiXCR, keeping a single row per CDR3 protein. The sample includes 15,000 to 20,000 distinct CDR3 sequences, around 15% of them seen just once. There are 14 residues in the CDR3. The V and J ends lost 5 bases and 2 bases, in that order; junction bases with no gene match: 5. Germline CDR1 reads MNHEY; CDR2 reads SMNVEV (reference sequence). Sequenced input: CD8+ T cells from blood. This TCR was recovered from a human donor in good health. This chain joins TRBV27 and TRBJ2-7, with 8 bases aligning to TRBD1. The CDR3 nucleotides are TGTGCCAGCAGTCCACGGACAGGGCCCTACGAGCAGTACTTC. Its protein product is CASSPRTGPYEQYF.